This T cell receptor beta chain comes out of a study of shared clonotypes between healthy human individuals. The overall study: The study enrolled a couple of women and three men aged 18 to 49.

General observations from the study: Genetic and exposure-history diversity was limited by the small donor number.

Unmatched junction bases numbered 7, after V lost 2 bases and J lost 5 bases. The CDR3 is 16 amino acids. CDR1 and CDR2 from the germline V gene are MNHGY and SVAAGI. Methods used by the authors: Junction-only sequences produced by ImmunoSEQ had no quality scores, so filtering differed. Profiling relied on immunoSEQ multiplex PCR, and the TCRdb table lists in-frame clones only, not all of them. V and J calls and clone size are copied from that table; D and trimming were computed from the DNA. This repertoire shows hundreds of thousands of clones, just over 75% found once; its top ten account for more than 10%. A word on this clone: The antigen remains unidentified.

The donors were adults (healthy and HIV-negative) with no recent acute infections or vaccinations. J is TRBJ1-5 and V is TRBV6-9; 9 bases match TRBD1. Sequenced sample: PBMCs. The TCR sequence derives from a woman aged 40 to 50 in good health. Some clones in this sample may be carry-over from other donors' samples. The CDR3, as DNA: TGTGCCAGCAGTTATGACATCACAGGGGGCCATCAGCCCCAGCATTTT. Translated: CASSYDITGGHQPQHF.